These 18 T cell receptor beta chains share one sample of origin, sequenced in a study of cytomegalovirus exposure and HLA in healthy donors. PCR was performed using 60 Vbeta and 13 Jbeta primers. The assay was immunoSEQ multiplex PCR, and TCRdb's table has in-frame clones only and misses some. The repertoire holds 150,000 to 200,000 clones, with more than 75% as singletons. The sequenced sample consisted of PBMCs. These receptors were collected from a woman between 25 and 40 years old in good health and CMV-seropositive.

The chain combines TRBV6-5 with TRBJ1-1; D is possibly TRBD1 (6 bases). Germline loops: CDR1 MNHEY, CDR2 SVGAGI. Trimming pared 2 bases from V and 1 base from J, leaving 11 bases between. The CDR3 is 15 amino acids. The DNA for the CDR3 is TGTGCCAGCAGTTACAGGGCAGGGGAGAACACTGAAGCTTTCTTT. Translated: CASSYRAGENTEAFF.

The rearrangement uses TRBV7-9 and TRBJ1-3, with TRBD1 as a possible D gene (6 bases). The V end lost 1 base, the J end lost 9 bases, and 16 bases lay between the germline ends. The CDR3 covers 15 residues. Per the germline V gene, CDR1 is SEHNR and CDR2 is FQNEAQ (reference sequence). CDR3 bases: TGTGCCAGCAGCTTAGTGACAGGCCTGTCTGTCACCATATATTTT. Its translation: CASSLVTGLSVTIYF.

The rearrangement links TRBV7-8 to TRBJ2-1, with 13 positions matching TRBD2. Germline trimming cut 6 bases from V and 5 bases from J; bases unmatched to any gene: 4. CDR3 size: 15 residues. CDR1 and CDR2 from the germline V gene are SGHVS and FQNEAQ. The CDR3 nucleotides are TGTGCCAGCAGGATTGGACTAGCGGGGGACAATGAGCAGTTCTTC. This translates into CASRIGLAGDNEQFF.

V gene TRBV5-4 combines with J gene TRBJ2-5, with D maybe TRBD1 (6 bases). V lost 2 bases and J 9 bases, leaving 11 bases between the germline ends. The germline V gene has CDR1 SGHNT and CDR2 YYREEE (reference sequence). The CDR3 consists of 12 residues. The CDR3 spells CASSLGPGAQYF. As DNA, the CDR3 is TGTGCCAGCAGCTTAGGACCAGGGGCCCAGTACTTC.

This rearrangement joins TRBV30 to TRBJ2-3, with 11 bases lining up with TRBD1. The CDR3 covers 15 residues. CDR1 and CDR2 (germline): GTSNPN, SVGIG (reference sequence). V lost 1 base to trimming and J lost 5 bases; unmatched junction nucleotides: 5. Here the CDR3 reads CAWSARTGGLDTQYF. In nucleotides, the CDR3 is TGTGCCTGGAGTGCTAGGACAGGGGGCCTAGATACGCAGTATTTT.

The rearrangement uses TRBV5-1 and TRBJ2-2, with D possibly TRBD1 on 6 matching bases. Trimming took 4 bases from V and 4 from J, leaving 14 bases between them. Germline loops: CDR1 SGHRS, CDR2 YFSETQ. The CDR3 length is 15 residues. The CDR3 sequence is CASSPVTGTTGELFF. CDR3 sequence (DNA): TGCGCCAGCAGCCCGGTTACAGGGACCACCGGGGAGCTGTTTTTT.

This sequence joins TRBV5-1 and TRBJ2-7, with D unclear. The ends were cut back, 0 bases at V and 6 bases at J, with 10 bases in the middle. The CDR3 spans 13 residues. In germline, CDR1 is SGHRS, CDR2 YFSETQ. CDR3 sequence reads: CASSLAQFSEQYF. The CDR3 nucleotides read TGCGCCAGCAGCTTGGCCCAGTTCTCCGAGCAGTACTTC.

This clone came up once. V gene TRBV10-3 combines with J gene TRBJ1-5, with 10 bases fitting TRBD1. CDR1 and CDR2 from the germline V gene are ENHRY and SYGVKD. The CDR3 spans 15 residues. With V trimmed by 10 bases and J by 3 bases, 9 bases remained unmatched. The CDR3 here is CATSNDRGPNQPQHF. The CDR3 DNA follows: TGTGCCACCTCAAACGACAGGGGGCCCAATCAGCCCCAGCATTTT.

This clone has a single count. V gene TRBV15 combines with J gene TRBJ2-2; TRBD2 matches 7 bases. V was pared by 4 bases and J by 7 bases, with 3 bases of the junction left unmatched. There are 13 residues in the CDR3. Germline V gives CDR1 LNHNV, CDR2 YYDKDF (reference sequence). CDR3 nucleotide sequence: TGTGCCACCAGCACTCCGGGGGGCGGGGAGCTGTTTTTT. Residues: CATSTPGGGELFF.

In nucleotides, the CDR3 is TGTGCCAGCAGTCGGGACAGTGATAATGAAAAACTGTTTTTT. Amino acids: CASSRDSDNEKLFF. This sequence joins TRBV27 and TRBJ1-4; 7 nucleotides agree with TRBD1. Looked up from germline, CDR1 is MNHEY and CDR2 is SMNVEV (reference sequence). This CDR3 has 14 amino acids. V lost 5 bases and J lost 4; bases outside the gene matches: 4. The full variable domain, with the rest looked up from reference TRBV27 and TRBJ1-4, is EAQVTQNPRYLITVTGKKLTVTCSQNMNHEYMSWYRQDPGLGLRQIYYSMNVEVTDKGDVPEGYKVSRKEKRNFPLILESPSPNQTSLYFCASSRDSDNEKLFFGSGTQLSVL.

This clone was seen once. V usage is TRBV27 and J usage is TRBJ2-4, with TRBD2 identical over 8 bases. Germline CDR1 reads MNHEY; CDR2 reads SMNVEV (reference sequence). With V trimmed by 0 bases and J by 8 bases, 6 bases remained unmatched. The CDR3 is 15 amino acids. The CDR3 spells CASSLSGGASDIQYF. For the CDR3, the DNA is TGTGCCAGCAGTTTATCCGGGGGGGCGTCGGACATTCAGTACTTC.

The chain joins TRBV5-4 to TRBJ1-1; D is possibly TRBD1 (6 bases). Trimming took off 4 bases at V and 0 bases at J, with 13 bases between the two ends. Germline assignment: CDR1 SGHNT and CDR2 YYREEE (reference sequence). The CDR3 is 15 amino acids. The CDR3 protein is CASSHPAGVNTEAFF. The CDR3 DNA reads TGTGCCAGCAGCCACCCCGCAGGGGTGAACACTGAAGCTTTCTTT. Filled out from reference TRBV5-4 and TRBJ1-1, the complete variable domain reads ETGVTQSPTHLIKTRGQQVTLRCSSQSGHNTVSWYQQALGQGPQFIFQYYREEENGRGNFPPRFSGLQFPNYSSELNVNALELDDSALYLCASSHPAGVNTEAFFGQGTRLTVV.

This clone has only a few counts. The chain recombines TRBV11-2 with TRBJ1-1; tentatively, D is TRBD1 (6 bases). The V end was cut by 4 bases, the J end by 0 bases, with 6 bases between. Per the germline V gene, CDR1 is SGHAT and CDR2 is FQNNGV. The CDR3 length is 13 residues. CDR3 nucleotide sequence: TGTGCCAGCAGCTCAGGGGTGAACACTGAAGCTTTCTTT. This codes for CASSSGVNTEAFF.

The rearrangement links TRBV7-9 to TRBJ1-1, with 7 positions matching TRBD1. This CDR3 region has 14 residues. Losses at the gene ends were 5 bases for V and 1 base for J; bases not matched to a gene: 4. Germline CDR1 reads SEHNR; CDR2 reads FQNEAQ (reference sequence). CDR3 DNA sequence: TGTGCCAGCAGCCTACAGGGGCCGAACACTGAAGCTTTCTTT. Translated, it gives CASSLQGPNTEAFF.

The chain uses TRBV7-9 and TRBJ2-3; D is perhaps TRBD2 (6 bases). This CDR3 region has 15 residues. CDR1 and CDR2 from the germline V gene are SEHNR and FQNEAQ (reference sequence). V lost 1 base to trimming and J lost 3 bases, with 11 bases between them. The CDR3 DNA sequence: TGTGCCAGCAGCTTAGTGGCGGGAACTACAGATACGCAGTATTTT. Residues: CASSLVAGTTDTQYF.

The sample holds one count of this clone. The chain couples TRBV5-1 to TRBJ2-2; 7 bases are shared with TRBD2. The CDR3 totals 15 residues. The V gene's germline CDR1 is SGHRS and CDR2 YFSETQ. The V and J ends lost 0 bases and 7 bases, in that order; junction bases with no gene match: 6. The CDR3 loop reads CASSLEGGQGGELFF. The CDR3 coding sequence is TGCGCCAGCAGCTTGGAGGGAGGGCAAGGCGGGGAGCTGTTTTTT.

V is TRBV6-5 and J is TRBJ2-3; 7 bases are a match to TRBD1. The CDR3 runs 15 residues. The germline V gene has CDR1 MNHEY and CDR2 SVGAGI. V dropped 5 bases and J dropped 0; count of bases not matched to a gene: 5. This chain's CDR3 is CASSPTGLSTDTQYF. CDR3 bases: TGTGCCAGCAGTCCGACAGGGTTAAGCACAGATACGCAGTATTTT.

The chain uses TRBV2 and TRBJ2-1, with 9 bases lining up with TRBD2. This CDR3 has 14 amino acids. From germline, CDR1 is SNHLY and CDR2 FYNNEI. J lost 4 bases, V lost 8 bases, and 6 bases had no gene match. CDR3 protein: CASSREGRYNEQFF. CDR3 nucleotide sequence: TGTGCCAGCTCGCGGGAGGGCCGGTACAATGAGCAGTTCTTC. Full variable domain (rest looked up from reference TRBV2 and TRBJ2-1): EPEVTQTPSHQVTQMGQEVILRCVPISNHLYFYWYRQILGQKVEFLVSFYNNEISEKSEIFDDQFSVERPDGSNFTLKIRSTKLEDSAMYFCASSREGRYNEQFFGPGTRLTVL.